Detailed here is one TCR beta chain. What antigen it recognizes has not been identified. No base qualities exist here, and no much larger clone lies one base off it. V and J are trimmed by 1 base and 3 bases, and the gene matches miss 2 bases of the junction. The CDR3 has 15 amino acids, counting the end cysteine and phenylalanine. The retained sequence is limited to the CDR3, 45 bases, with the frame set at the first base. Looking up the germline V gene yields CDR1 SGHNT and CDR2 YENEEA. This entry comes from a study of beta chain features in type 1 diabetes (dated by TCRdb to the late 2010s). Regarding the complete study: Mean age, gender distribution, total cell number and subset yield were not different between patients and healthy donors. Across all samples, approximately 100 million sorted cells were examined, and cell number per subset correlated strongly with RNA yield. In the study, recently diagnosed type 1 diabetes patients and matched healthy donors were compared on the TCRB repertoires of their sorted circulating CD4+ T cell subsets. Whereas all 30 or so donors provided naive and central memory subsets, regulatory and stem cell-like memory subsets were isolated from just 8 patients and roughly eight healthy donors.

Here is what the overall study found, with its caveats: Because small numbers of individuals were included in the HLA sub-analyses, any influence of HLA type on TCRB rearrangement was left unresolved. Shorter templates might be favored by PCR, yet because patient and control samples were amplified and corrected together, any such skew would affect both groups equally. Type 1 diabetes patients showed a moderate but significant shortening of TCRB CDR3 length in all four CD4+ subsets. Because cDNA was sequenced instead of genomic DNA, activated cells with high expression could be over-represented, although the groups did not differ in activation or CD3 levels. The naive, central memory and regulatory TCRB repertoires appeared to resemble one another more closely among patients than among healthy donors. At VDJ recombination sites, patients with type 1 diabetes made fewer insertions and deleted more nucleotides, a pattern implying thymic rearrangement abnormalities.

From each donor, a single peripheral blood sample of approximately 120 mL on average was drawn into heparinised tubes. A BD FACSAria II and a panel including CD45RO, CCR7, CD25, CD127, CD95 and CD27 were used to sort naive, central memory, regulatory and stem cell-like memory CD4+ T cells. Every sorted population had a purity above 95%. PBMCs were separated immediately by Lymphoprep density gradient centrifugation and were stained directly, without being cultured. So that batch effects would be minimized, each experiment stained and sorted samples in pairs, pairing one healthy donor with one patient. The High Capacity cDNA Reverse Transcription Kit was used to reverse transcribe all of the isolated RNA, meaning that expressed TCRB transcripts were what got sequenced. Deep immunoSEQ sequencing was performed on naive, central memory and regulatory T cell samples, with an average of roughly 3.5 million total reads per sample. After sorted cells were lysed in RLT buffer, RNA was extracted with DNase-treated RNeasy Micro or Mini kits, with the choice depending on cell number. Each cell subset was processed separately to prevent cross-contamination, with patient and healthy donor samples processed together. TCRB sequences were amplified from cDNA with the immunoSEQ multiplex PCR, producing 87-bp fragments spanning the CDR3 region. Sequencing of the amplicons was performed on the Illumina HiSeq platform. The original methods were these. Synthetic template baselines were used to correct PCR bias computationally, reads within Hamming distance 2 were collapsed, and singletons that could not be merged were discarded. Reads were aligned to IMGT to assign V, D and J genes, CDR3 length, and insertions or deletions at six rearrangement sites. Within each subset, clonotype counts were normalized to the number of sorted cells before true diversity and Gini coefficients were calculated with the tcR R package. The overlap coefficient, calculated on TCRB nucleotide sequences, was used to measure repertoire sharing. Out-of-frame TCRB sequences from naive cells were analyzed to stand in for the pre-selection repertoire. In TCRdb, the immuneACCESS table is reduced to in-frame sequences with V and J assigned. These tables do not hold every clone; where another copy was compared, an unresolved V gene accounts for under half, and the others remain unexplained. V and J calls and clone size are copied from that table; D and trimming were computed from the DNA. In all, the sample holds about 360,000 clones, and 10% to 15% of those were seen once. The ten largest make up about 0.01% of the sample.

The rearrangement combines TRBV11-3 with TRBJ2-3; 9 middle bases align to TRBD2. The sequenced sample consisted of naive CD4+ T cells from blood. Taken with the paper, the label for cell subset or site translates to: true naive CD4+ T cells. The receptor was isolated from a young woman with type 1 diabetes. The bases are TGTGCCAGCAGCTTAGGCGGACTAGCGACAGATACGCAGTATTTT. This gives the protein CASSLGGLATDTQYF. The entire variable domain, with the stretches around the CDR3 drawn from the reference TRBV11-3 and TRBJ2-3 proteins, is EAGVVQSPRYKIIEKKQPVAFWCNPISGHNTLYWYLQNLGQGPELLIRYENEEAVDDSQLPKDRFSAERLKGVDSTLKIQPAELGDSAVYLCASSLGGLATDTQYFGPGTRLTVL.